This section outlines one T cell receptor (beta chain) sequence together with its context. It has no known antigen specificity. Nothing much larger sits one base from this clone, and base qualities are not available. The run used an Illumina HiSeq 2000. Multiplex PCR amplification was used to build the TCR beta chain libraries. The amplified TCR beta chain products were analyzed by high-throughput sequencing. The raw public reads went through TCRdb reprocessing: fastp at Q25, MiXCR clone calling, in-frame beta chains kept. Records with the same CDR3 protein are collapsed into one entry carrying the most frequent genes and DNA. Present in this sample are approximately 60,000 distinct CDR3 sequences, approximately 62% of which were seen just once. The ten most abundant clones make up around 19% of the sample. CDR1 SGHTA and CDR2 FQGNSA are derived from the germline V gene. The V end gives up 5 bases and the J end 5 bases, leaving 17 bases in the junction not matched to a gene. The CDR3 covers 19 residues, taking in both the cysteine and the phenylalanine. The kept DNA is CDR3 alone, 57 bases in frame from the first base.

This specimen comes from a study of breast tumors, draining lymph nodes, adjacent tissues listed by TCRdb under 2016. General notes on the study: TCR beta repertoires were compared across tumor, adjacent nontumor tissue and axillary lymph nodes obtained from breast cancer patients. In human breast cancer, the study set out to evaluate how tumor, surrounding tissue and draining lymph node repertoires relate to one another and whether T cells may move between these sites. Broader findings and caveats from the paper: The data were judged consistent with most tumor T cells deriving from the lymph node and then expanding within tumor tissue. Rather than being directly demonstrated, the conclusion that tumor T cells originate in lymph nodes was presented as consistent with a hypothesis. In luminal-like breast cancer, tumor and nontumor tissue repertoires resembled each other significantly more than in basal-like breast cancer. Tumors showed preferential V and J gene usage, and their T-cell repertoire diversity fell below that of lymph nodes yet above that of nontumor tissue.

Source material: breast tumor tissue. The receptor was derived from a female donor with breast cancer. Some clones in this sample may be carry-over from other donors' samples. The rearranged chain carries TRBV7-2 and TRBJ2-1; a stretch of 11 junction bases matches TRBD2. The nucleotide sequence reads as follows: TGTGCCAGCAGCCCCCAGATTTTTAGCGGGGGGGCGTACAACAATGAGCAGTTCTTC. This encodes CASSPQIFSGGAYNNEQFF. Where the CDR3 stops, the reference TRBV7-2 and TRBJ2-1 genes take over; the full variable domain is GAGVSQSPSNKVTEKGKDVELRCDPISGHTALYWYRQSLGQGLEFLIYFQGNSAPDKSGLPSDRFSAERTGGSVSTLTIQRTQQEDSAVYLCASSPQIFSGGAYNNEQFFGPGTRLTVL.